These T cell receptor beta chains were read from a single sample in a study of identical twins. TCRdb itself ran the 5' RACE reads through MiXCR, one entry per CDR3 protein. The sample contains around 490,000 distinct CDR3 sequences, 13% to 15% of which appear only once. These data were likewise used in another study, on yellow fever vaccine responses in identical twins.

The specimen sequenced was CD4+ T cells sorted from blood. The receptors shown here come from a woman aged 18-29 years in good health. Both conserved end residues are part of each CDR3. The D gene is left open where the match is weak. A clone size is listed for some rows: how often the clone was seen (once, few, many), or a class if it is expanded.

D gene	J gene	V gene	clone size	CDR3 protein	CDR3 DNA
TRBD1	TRBJ2-3	TRBV27	-	CASSFAGTGNTDTQYF	TGTGCCAGCAGTTTCGCCGGGACAGGGAACACAGATACGCAGTATTTT
-	TRBJ1-5	TRBV6-1	-	CASSEGVQPQHF	TGTGCCAGCAGTGAAGGGGTTCAGCCCCAGCATTTT
TRBD2	TRBJ2-3	TRBV11-2	many	CASSPGLAGSSTDTQYF	TGTGCCAGCAGCCCGGGACTAGCGGGCTCAAGCACAGATACGCAGTATTTT
-	TRBJ1-2	TRBV5-1	-	CASSLEVRTHGYTF	TGCGCCAGCAGCTTGGAGGTCAGGACCCATGGCTACACCTTC
-	TRBJ1-2	TRBV29-1	-	CSVHPQGYGYTF	TGCAGCGTTCACCCCCAGGGGTATGGCTACACCTTC
-	TRBJ1-1	TRBV5-1	many	CASRPDKMNTEAFF	TGCGCCAGCAGACCAGACAAAATGAACACTGAAGCTTTCTTT
TRBD2	TRBJ2-3	TRBV15	-	CATTPWAGGGTDTQYF	TGTGCCACCACCCCTTGGGCCGGGGGGGGCACAGATACGCAGTATTTT
-	TRBJ2-1	TRBV6-5	once	CASSSGTGFSYNEQFF	TGTGCCAGCAGTTCCGGGACCGGCTTCTCCTACAATGAGCAGTTCTTC
TRBD2	TRBJ2-2	TRBV7-3	few	CASSSQRGLTGELFF	TGTGCCAGCAGCTCCCAGCGGGGTCTCACCGGGGAGCTGTTTTTT
TRBD2	TRBJ2-1	TRBV12-3/TRBV12-4	many	CASSLGLSGSAEQFF	TGTGCCAGCAGTTTAGGCCTTAGCGGGAGTGCCGAGCAGTTCTTC
-	TRBJ2-3	TRBV12-3/TRBV12-4	-	CASSLEAVTDTQYF	TGTGCCAGCAGTTTGGAAGCGGTCACAGATACGCAGTATTTT
TRBD2	TRBJ2-7	TRBV2	many	CASRGELASNYEQYF	TGTGCCAGCCGCGGGGAACTAGCGAGCAACTACGAGCAGTACTTC
-	TRBJ2-1	TRBV27	few	CASSLSRAGLAYNEQFF	TGTGCCAGCAGTTTATCCCGCGCGGGGCTCGCCTACAATGAGCAGTTCTTC
TRBD1	TRBJ2-2	TRBV6-1	few	CASKDGTGVVGELFF	TGTGCCAGCAAAGATGGGACAGGGGTGGTCGGGGAGCTGTTTTTT
-	TRBJ2-1	TRBV18	-	CASSPEYNEQFF	TGTGCCAGCTCACCGGAGTACAATGAGCAGTTCTTC
TRBD2	TRBJ2-1	TRBV29-1	many	CSVDDPTGTSGSRVVNEQFF	TGCAGCGTTGATGATCCTACCGGGACTAGCGGGAGTAGGGTAGTAAATGAGCAGTTCTTC
TRBD1	TRBJ2-1	TRBV20-1	few	CSATGAPYNEQFF	TGCAGTGCGACAGGGGCCCCGTACAATGAGCAGTTCTTC
-	TRBJ2-2	TRBV7-9	few	CASSRRTVPNTGELFF	TGTGCCAGCAGCCGACGGACAGTTCCGAACACCGGGGAGCTGTTTTTT
-	TRBJ2-1	TRBV14	-	CASSQGRLLAYNEQFF	TGTGCCAGCAGCCAGGGACGGTTGCTGGCCTACAATGAGCAGTTCTTC
TRBD2	TRBJ2-7	TRBV19	few	CASSTSGREQYF	TGTGCCAGTAGTACTAGCGGGAGAGAGCAGTACTTC
TRBD1	TRBJ1-1	TRBV7-8	-	CASSQTTGGSYEAFF	TGTGCCAGCAGCCAAACGACAGGGGGTTCGTATGAAGCTTTCTTT
-	TRBJ2-3	TRBV27	-	CASSLSLGGRTDTQYF	TGTGCCAGCAGTTTATCGTTAGGCGGACGCACAGATACGCAGTATTTT
-	TRBJ2-2	TRBV3-1	-	CASSQARLNTGELFF	TGTGCCAGCAGCCAAGCTAGGTTGAACACCGGGGAGCTGTTTTTT
-	TRBJ1-2	TRBV6-5	-	CASSYQGTYGYTF	TGTGCCAGCAGTTACCAGGGAACCTATGGCTACACCTTC
-	TRBJ1-3	TRBV12-3/TRBV12-4	few	CASSNGFSGNTIYF	TGTGCCAGCAGTAATGGATTCTCTGGAAACACCATATATTTT